These 29 T cell receptor beta chains share one sample of origin, sequenced in a study of beta chain features in type 1 diabetes. Expressed TCRB transcripts got sequenced, as all isolated RNA was reverse transcribed. Some clones are missing from TCRdb's copy, which holds only in-frame ones; the method was immunoSEQ multiplex PCR. The sample holds roughly 250,000 clones; around 10% are singletons and the top ten take about 0.037%. Sequencing was carried out using naive CD4+ T cells from blood. Every receptor here comes from a woman between 18 and 30 years old in good health.

Only a few counts were recorded for this clone. The rearrangement uses TRBV4-2 and TRBJ2-1, with TRBD2 identical over 7 bases. CDR3 size: 15 residues. V lost 2 bases to trimming and J lost 5 bases; unmatched junction nucleotides: 6. Germline-derived CDR1 and CDR2 are LGHNA and YNFKEQ. The CDR3 DNA is TGTGCCAGCAGCCAATTTAGCGGGCGGAACAATGAGCAGTTCTTC. Its protein is CASSQFSGRNNEQFF.

The CDR3: CSVGDRLIYGYTF. The CDR3 coding sequence is TGCAGCGTGGGGGACAGGCTAATCTATGGCTACACCTTC. The rearrangement uses TRBV29-1 and TRBJ1-2, with 8 bases identical to TRBD1. Germline CDR1 is SQVTM and CDR2 is ANQGSEA. With 6 bases clipped from V and 4 bases from J, the junction kept 7 bases outside the gene matches. This CDR3 contains 13 residues.

The chain couples TRBV6-1 to TRBJ2-5; D call uncertain. Germline CDR1 reads MNHNS; CDR2 reads SASEGT. The CDR3 extends over 13 amino acids. The germline V and J ends were trimmed by 5 bases and 5 bases, with 12 bases remaining between them. CDR3 nucleotides: TGTGCCAGCAGTCGGGTCTCTTCGGAGACCCAGTACTTC. It is translated as CASSRVSSETQYF.

The CDR3 sequence is CASSSDRVASPLHF. The DNA of the CDR3 is TGTGCCAGCAGCTCAGACAGGGTTGCTTCACCCCTCCACTTT. J is TRBJ1-6 and V is TRBV6-6; 7 bases line up with TRBD1. There are 14 residues in the CDR3. Trimming cost V 6 bases and J 9 bases; bases outside gene matches: 8. CDR1 and CDR2 from the germline V gene are MNHNY and SVGAGI (reference sequence).

This clone was detected ten times or more. This chain connects TRBV29-1 to TRBJ2-7; no clear D. Per germline, CDR1 SQVTM and CDR2 ANQGSEA. Deletions cut 4 bases from V and 0 bases from J, with 10 bases between. The CDR3 has 13 residues. The CDR3 DNA follows: TGCAGCGTTGGGAAAACAGTCTCCTACGAGCAGTACTTC. Translated, it gives CSVGKTVSYEQYF.

This clone has more than one count but fewer than ten. V is TRBV2 and J is TRBJ2-3; TRBD2 agrees at 8 bases. J lost 7 bases, V lost 1 base, and 13 bases had no gene match. CDR3 length: 17 amino acids. Germline loops: CDR1 SNHLY, CDR2 FYNNEI. As DNA, the CDR3 is TGTGCCAGCAGTGAAGATTTTAGCGGGACGCTCGGACATACGCAGTATTTT. It codes for CASSEDFSGTLGHTQYF.

This clone was counted only a few times. V gene TRBV10-2 combines with J gene TRBJ1-1; 8 bases are a match to TRBD1. CDR3 length equals 13 residues. Trimming cost V 7 bases and J 1 base; bases outside gene matches: 2. CDR1 and CDR2 from the germline V gene are WSHSY and SAAADI. The CDR3 region is CASNTGGNTEAFF. The CDR3 DNA follows: TGCGCCAGCAATACAGGGGGGAACACTGAAGCTTTCTTT.

The chain combines TRBV2 with TRBJ2-7, with TRBD2 matching 14 bases. Trimming took 3 bases from V and 2 from J; bases not matched to a gene: 0. The CDR3 loop spans 15 amino acids. Germline lookup yields CDR1 SNHLY and CDR2 FYNNEI. The CDR3 loop is CASSETSGGAYEQYF. The CDR3 nucleotides are TGTGCCAGCAGTGAGACTAGCGGGGGGGCCTACGAGCAGTACTTC.

The chain is built from TRBV4-1 and TRBJ2-1; 9 nucleotides line up with TRBD2. The CDR3 consists of 20 residues. Losses at the gene ends were 0 bases for V and 3 bases for J; bases not matched to a gene: 15. CDR1 and CDR2 (germline): MGHRA, YSYEKL. CDR3 in DNA: TGCGCCAGCAGCCAAGATAAGCTAGCGGGATTCGGCCCGCGCTACAATGAGCAGTTCTTC. Translation gives CASSQDKLAGFGPRYNEQFF.

This clone was counted ten times or more. The gene calls are TRBV7-9 and TRBJ1-6; possible D gene TRBD1, 6 bases. Germline V gene lookup returns CDR1 SEHNR and CDR2 FQNEAQ (reference sequence). The length of the CDR3 is 13 residues. Trimming pared 1 base from V and 10 bases from J, leaving 8 bases between. CDR3 residues: CASSLEGTSPLHF. CDR3 bases: TGTGCCAGCAGCTTAGAGGGGACATCACCCCTCCACTTT.

This clone was seen a handful of times. The chain has TRBV18 and TRBJ2-4; TRBD1 is a possible D gene (5 bases). Per the germline V gene, CDR1 is KGHSH and CDR2 is LQKENI. V shed 5 bases and J shed 1 base, with 15 bases lying between them. This CDR3 is 16 amino acids long. The CDR3 reads CASSSAYPGAKNIQYF. The CDR3 DNA reads as TGTGCCAGCTCATCGGCCTACCCAGGGGCCAAAAACATTCAGTACTTC.

A remark on this clone: The same CDR3 is also encoded by other DNA sequences in this sample. The rearrangement links TRBV19 to TRBJ2-1, with TRBD1 as a possible D gene (6 bases). Trimming pared 3 bases from V and 1 base from J, leaving 10 bases between. Germline V gene lookup returns CDR1 LNHDA and CDR2 SQIVND (reference sequence). The CDR3 is made up of 15 amino acids. CDR3 sequence: CASSILRGSYNEQFF. The CDR3 DNA reads as TGTGCCAGTAGTATTCTGAGGGGGTCCTACAATGAGCAGTTCTTC.

This sequence joins TRBV7-3 and TRBJ2-2; 9 bases map to TRBD2. Germline assignment: CDR1 SGHTA and CDR2 FQGTGA. J gave up 6 bases and V 5 bases, and 10 bases lay outside the gene matches. The CDR3 runs 16 residues. The DNA of the CDR3 is TGTGCCAGCAGCACGCGGGGGGGCCAAGGCGCCGGGGAGCTGTTTTTT. Amino acid sequence: CASSTRGGQGAGELFF.

This clone turned up a few times. The chain couples TRBV5-4 to TRBJ2-2; D might be TRBD2 (5 bases). V lost 4 bases to trimming and J lost 5 bases, with 12 bases between them. The CDR3 consists of 14 residues. CDR1 is SGHNT, CDR2 YYREEE, per germline (reference sequence). The CDR3 sequence: CASSEASLTGELFF. CDR3 nucleotides: TGTGCCAGCAGCGAGGCTAGCCTAACCGGGGAGCTGTTTTTT.

The rearrangement links TRBV18 to TRBJ1-5, with a possible D match to TRBD1 (5 bases). This CDR3 comprises 15 residues. Per germline, CDR1 KGHSH and CDR2 LQKENI. Trimming cost V 2 bases and J 0 bases, with 8 bases left between them. CDR3 DNA sequence: TGTGCCAGCTCACCAAGCGACAGTAGCAATCAGCCCCAGCATTTT. It is translated as CASSPSDSSNQPQHF.

This chain uses TRBV4-2 with TRBJ1-1, with 7 bases lining up with TRBD1. Trimming cost V 0 bases and J 2 bases; bases outside gene matches: 6. Germline loops: CDR1 LGHNA, CDR2 YNFKEQ. CDR3 length equals 16 residues. CDR3 sequence reads: CASSQDPGTVNTEAFF. DNA for the CDR3: TGTGCCAGCAGCCAAGATCCGGGGACAGTAAACACTGAAGCTTTCTTT.

In this sample, this clone turned up a few times. CDR3 nucleotides: TGTGCCAGCAGTCCCCCCGATGACAAAGAGACCCAGTACTTC. Encoded protein: CASSPPDDKETQYF. The rearrangement uses TRBV6-5 and TRBJ2-5; D is undetermined. This CDR3 is built from 14 residues. V dropped 5 bases and J dropped 3 bases, with 13 bases sitting between them. Germline CDR1 is MNHEY and CDR2 is SVGAGI.

There are a few counts of this clone. V is TRBV30 and J is TRBJ1-5; 7 nucleotides line up with TRBD1. Unmatched junction bases numbered 8, after V lost 0 bases and J lost 6 bases. Looked up from germline, CDR1 is GTSNPN and CDR2 is SVGIG (reference sequence). CDR3 length equals 15 residues. The CDR3 spells CAWSVRRQGVQPQHF. In DNA form, the CDR3 reads TGTGCCTGGAGTGTACGGCGTCAGGGGGTTCAGCCCCAGCATTTT.

This clone occurred a few times. The CDR3 DNA is TGTGCCATCAGTGATGGAGTGGCGGGAGGGCCGGATACGCAGTATTTT. Translating gives CAISDGVAGGPDTQYF. The chain uses TRBV10-3 and TRBJ2-3; TRBD2 matches at 9 bases. CDR1 is ENHRY, CDR2 SYGVKD, per germline. V trimming: 3 bases; J trimming: 6 bases; junction bases outside the gene matches: 10. This CDR3 comprises 16 residues.

This chain links TRBV29-1 with TRBJ1-2; TRBD1 agrees at 8 bases. The trim removed 7 bases at V and 6 bases at J, leaving 7 bases unmatched. CDR1 is SQVTM and CDR2 is ANQGSEA in the germline V gene. This CDR3 region has 12 residues. For the CDR3, the DNA is TGCAGCGCCTTCGGACAGGGTCATGGCTACACCTTC. This encodes CSAFGQGHGYTF.

The chain joins TRBV5-5 to TRBJ2-3, with 7 positions matching TRBD2. J was trimmed by 6 bases and V by 2 bases; bases with no gene match: 9. The CDR3 is 15 residues long. CDR1 is SGHKS and CDR2 is YYEKEE in the germline V gene (reference sequence). CDR3 loop: CASSFRLAEQDTQYF. In DNA, the CDR3 is TGTGCCAGCAGCTTTCGTCTAGCGGAGCAGGATACGCAGTATTTT. Supplemented by reference TRBV5-5 and TRBJ2-3, the full variable domain reads DAGVTQSPTHLIKTRGQQVTLRCSPISGHKSVSWYQQVLGQGPQFIFQYYEKEERGRGNFPDRFSARQFPNYSSELNVNALLLGDSALYLCASSFRLAEQDTQYFGPGTRLTVL.

This clone occurred a few times. The V and J genes are TRBV5-4 and TRBJ2-1; 16 bases line up with TRBD2. The J segment lost 7 bases and the V segment lost 0 bases, leaving 10 bases of the junction unmatched. CDR1 is SGHNT, CDR2 YYREEE, per germline (reference sequence). The CDR3 has 19 residues. CDR3 sequence reads: CASSLGGAGLAGGHNEQFF. DNA for the CDR3: TGTGCCAGCAGCTTGGGGGGCGCGGGACTAGCGGGAGGGCATAATGAGCAGTTCTTC.

The chain links TRBV6-5 to TRBJ1-2; a weak D match, TRBD1 (5 bases). The V gene lost 8 bases and the J gene lost 2 bases, with 12 bases spanning the gap. The germline CDR1 and CDR2 sequences are MNHEY and SVGAGI. CDR3 length equals 13 residues. CDR3 protein: CASGPQANYGYTF. The CDR3 DNA sequence: TGTGCCAGCGGGCCACAGGCCAACTATGGCTACACCTTC.

As for this clone: The same CDR3 can be traced to other DNA sequences in this sample. The chain employs TRBV11-2 and TRBJ2-5; TRBD2 matches 7 bases. The CDR3 covers 14 residues. V was pared by 5 bases and J by 2 bases, with 5 bases of the junction left unmatched. CDR1 is SGHAT and CDR2 is FQNNGV in the germline V gene. The CDR3 nucleotides read TGTGCCAGCAGCCCAAGGACTAGTCAAGAGACCCAGTACTTC. Protein sequence: CASSPRTSQETQYF.

This clone occurred many times. The chain carries TRBV7-9 and TRBJ1-2; 7 positions match TRBD1. V lost 5 bases to trimming and J lost 8 bases; unmatched junction nucleotides: 14. The CDR3 has 15 residues. Germline V gene sequence: CDR1 SEHNR, CDR2 FQNEAQ (reference sequence). The CDR3 protein is CASSATEGARQGYTF. In DNA form, the CDR3 reads TGTGCCAGCAGCGCGACGGAGGGGGCGCGTCAGGGCTACACCTTC.

This clone was seen only a few times. The chain is built from TRBV5-8 and TRBJ2-7; 10 bases fit TRBD2. J was trimmed by 2 bases and V by 3 bases; bases with no gene match: 5. The CDR3 length is 15 residues. Germline CDR1 is SGHTS and CDR2 is YDEGEE. CDR3 loop: CASSWSGRGTYEQYF. The CDR3 bases are TGTGCCAGCAGCTGGAGCGGGAGGGGCACCTACGAGCAGTACTTC.

V gene TRBV6-1 combines with J gene TRBJ2-7, with D maybe TRBD2 (7 bases). Germline assignment: CDR1 MNHNS and CDR2 SASEGT. V dropped 4 bases and J dropped 7 bases, with 17 bases sitting between them. The CDR3 totals 14 residues. The CDR3 here is CASSVQGGLVEQYF. The CDR3 region has the DNA TGTGCCAGCAGTGTACAGGGAGGGTTGGTAGAGCAGTACTTC.

This sequence joins TRBV14 and TRBJ1-3; D is undetermined. This CDR3 has 14 residues. Germline V lookup: CDR1 SGHDN, CDR2 FVKESK. Trimming pared 4 bases from V and 2 bases from J, leaving 9 bases between. CDR3 nucleotide sequence: TGTGCCAGCAGCCCTCGAGTTCCTGGAAACACCATATATTTT. Protein sequence: CASSPRVPGNTIYF.

This clone showed up just a few times. The V call is TRBV5-4, the J call TRBJ2-7; 7 bases line up with TRBD1. The CDR3 runs 12 residues. With V trimmed by 4 bases and J by 5 bases, 3 bases remained unmatched. The germline gives CDR1 SGHNT, CDR2 YYREEE (reference sequence). In DNA, the CDR3 is TGTGCCAGCAGCCAGGGGACAGACGAGCAGTACTTC. The encoded protein is CASSQGTDEQYF.